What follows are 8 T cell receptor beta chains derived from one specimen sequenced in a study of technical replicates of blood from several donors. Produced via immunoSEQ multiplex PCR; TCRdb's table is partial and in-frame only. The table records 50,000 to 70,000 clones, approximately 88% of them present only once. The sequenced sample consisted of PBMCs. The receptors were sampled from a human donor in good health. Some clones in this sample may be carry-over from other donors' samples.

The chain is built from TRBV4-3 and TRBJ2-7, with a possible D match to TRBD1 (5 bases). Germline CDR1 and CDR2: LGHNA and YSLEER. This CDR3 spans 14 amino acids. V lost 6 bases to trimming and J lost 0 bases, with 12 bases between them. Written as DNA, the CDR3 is TGCGCCAGCAGGATACAGGTCAGCTCCTACGAGCAGTACTTC. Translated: CASRIQVSSYEQYF.

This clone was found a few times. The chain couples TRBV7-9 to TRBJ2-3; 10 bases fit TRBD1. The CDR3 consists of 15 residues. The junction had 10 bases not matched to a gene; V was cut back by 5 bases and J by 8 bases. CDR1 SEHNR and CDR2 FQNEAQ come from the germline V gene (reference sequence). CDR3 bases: TGTGCCAGCAGCATCGGGACAGGGGATCCTAGTACGCAGTATTTT. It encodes CASSIGTGDPSTQYF. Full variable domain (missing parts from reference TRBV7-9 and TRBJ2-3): DTGVSQNPRHKITKRGQNVTFRCDPISEHNRLYWYRQTLGQGPEFLTYFQNEAQLEKSRLLSDRFSAERPKGSFSTLEIQRTEQGDSAMYLCASSIGTGDPSTQYFGPGTRLTVL.

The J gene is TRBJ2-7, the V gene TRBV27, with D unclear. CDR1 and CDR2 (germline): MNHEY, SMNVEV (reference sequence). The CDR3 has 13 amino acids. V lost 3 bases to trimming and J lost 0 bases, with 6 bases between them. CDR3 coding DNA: TGTGCCAGCAGTTTCCAGTTCTCCTACGAGCAGTACTTC. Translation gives CASSFQFSYEQYF.

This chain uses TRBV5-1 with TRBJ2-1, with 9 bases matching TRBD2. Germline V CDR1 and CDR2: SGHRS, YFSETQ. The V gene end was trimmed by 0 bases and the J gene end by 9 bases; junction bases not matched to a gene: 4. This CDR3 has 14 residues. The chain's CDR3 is CASSLVAGGGEQFF. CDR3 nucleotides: TGCGCCAGCAGCTTGGTGGCGGGAGGGGGTGAGCAGTTCTTC.

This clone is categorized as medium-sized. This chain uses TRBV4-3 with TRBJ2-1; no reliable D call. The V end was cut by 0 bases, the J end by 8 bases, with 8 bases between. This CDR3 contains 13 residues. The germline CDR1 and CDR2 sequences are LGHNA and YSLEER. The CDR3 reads CASSQDRRDEQFF. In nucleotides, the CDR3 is TGCGCCAGCAGCCAAGATCGCCGGGATGAGCAGTTCTTC.

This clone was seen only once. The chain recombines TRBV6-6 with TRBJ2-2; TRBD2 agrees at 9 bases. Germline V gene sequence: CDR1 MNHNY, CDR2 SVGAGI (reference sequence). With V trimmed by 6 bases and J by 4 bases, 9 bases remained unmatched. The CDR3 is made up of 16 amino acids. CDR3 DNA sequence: TGTGCCAGCAGAACTAGGACTAGCGCAGGCACCGGGGAGCTGTTTTTT. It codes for CASRTRTSAGTGELFF.

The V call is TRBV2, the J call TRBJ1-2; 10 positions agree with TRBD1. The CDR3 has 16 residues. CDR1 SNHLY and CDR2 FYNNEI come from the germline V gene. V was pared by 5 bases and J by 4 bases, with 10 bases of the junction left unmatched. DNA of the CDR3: TGTGCCAGCAGTCAATCTCCGACAGGGGGCTTCTATGGCTACACCTTC. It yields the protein CASSQSPTGGFYGYTF.

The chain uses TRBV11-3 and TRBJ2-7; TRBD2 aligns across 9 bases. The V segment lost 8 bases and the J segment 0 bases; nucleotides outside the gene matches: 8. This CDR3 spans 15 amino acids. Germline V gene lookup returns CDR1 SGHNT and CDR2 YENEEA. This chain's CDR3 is CASRRRGGPSYEQYF. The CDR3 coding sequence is TGTGCCAGCCGCCGGCGGGGGGGCCCCTCCTACGAGCAGTACTTC.